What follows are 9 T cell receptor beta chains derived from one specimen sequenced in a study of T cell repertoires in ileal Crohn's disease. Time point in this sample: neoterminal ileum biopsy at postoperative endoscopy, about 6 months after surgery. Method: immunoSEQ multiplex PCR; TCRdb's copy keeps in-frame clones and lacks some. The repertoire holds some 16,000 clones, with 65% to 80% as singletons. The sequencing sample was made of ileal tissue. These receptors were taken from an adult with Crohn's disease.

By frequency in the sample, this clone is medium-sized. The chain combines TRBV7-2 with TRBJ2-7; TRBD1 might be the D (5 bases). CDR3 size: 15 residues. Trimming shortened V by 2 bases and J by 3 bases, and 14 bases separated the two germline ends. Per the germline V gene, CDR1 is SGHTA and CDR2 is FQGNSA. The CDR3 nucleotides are TGTGCCAGCAGCTTAATAGATGGGGCGCACTACGAGCAGTACTTC. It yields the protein CASSLIDGAHYEQYF. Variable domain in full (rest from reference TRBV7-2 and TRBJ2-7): GAGVSQSPSNKVTEKGKDVELRCDPISGHTALYWYRQSLGQGLEFLIYFQGNSAPDKSGLPSDRFSAERTGGSVSTLTIQRTQQEDSAVYLCASSLIDGAHYEQYFGPGTRLTVT.

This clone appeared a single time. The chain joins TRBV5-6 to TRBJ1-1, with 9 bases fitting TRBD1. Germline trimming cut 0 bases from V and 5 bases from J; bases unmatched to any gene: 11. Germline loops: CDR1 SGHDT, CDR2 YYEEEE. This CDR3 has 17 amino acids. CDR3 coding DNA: TGTGCCAGCAGCTTGGTTAAACAGGGGGCGATAGATACTGAAGCTTTCTTT. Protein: CASSLVKQGAIDTEAFF.

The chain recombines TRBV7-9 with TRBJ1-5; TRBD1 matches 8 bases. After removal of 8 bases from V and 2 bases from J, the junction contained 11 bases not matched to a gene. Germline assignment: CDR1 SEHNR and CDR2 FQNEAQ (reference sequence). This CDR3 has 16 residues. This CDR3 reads CASDLGDRGGNQPQHF. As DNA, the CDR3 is TGTGCCAGCGATTTGGGAGACAGGGGAGGCAATCAGCCCCAGCATTTT.

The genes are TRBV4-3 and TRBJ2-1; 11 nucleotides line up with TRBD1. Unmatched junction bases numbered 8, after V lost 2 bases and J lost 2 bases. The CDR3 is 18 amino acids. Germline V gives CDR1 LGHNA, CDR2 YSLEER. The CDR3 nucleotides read TGCGCCAGCAGCCAAAGGACAGGGGGCCTTTTTCCCTACAATGAGCAGTTCTTC. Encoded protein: CASSQRTGGLFPYNEQFF.

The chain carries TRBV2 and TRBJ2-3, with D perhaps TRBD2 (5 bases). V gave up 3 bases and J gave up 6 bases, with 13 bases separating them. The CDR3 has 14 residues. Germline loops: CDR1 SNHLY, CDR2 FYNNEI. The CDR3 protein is CASSEGGWSDTQYF. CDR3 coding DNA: TGTGCCAGCAGTGAGGGCGGGTGGTCGGATACGCAGTATTTT.

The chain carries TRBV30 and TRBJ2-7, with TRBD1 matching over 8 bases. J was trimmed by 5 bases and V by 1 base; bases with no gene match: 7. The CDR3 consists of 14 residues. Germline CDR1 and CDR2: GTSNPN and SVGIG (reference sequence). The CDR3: CAWSADRVLHEQYF. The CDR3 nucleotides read TGTGCCTGGAGTGCGGACAGGGTTCTCCACGAGCAGTACTTC.

For the CDR3, the DNA is TGTGCCAGCAGCAAAACTAGCGGGAGCTCCTACAATGAGCAGTTCTTC. The encoded protein is CASSKTSGSSYNEQFF. The chain couples TRBV7-3 to TRBJ2-1, with 11 bases identical to TRBD2. Germline CDR1 and CDR2: SGHTA and FQGTGA. The CDR3 has 16 amino acids. V was pared by 5 bases and J by 0 bases, with 3 bases of the junction left unmatched. Complete variable domain (other parts from reference TRBV7-3 and TRBJ2-1): GAGVSQTPSNKVTEKGKYVELRCDPISGHTALYWYRQSLGQGPEFLIYFQGTGAADDSGLPNDRFFAVRPEGSVSTLKIQRTERGDSAVYLCASSKTSGSSYNEQFFGPGTRLTVL.

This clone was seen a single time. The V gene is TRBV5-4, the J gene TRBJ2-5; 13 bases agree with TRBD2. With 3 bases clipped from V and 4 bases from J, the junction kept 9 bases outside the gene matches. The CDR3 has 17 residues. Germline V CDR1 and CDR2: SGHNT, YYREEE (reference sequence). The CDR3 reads CASSSYSGTSGTETQYF. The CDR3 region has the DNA TGTGCCAGCAGCTCCTATTCCGGGACTAGCGGGACAGAGACCCAGTACTTC.

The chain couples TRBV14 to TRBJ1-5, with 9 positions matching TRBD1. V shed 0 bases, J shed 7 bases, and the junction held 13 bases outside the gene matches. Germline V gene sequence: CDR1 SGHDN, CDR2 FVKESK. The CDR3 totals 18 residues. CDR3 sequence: CASSQDSSGTGYEQPQHF. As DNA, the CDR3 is TGTGCCAGCAGCCAAGATAGCTCCGGGACAGGGTATGAACAGCCCCAGCATTTT.